This TCR beta chain was observed in a study of cytomegalovirus exposure and HLA in healthy donors. There were likely unrecorded immune exposures, though donors were nominally healthy when sampled. PCR primers comprised 60 Vbeta and 13 Jbeta primers. Sequencing was performed with immunoSEQ multiplex PCR; in TCRdb, only in-frame clones are kept and a portion is missing. The table records about 170,000 clones, about 76% of them present only once. With 4 bases removed from V and 0 bases from J, the gap between germline ends came to 10 bases. Germline V gene lookup returns CDR1 KGHSH and CDR2 LQKENI. This CDR3 region has 15 residues. Only a few counts were recorded for this clone.

The source of this sequence is a woman under 30 in good health and CMV-seropositive. The specimen sequenced was PBMCs. V gene TRBV18 combines with J gene TRBJ1-5; TRBD1 might be the D (5 bases). This chain's CDR3 is CASSLTAYSNQPQHF. CDR3 nucleotide sequence: TGTGCCAGCTCACTGACAGCTTATAGCAATCAGCCCCAGCATTTT. Full variable domain (remainder filled in from reference TRBV18 and TRBJ1-5): NAGVMQNPRHLVRRRGQEARLRCSPMKGHSHVYWYRQLPEEGLKFMVYLQKENIIDESGMPKERFSAEFPKEGPSILRIQQVVRGDSAAYFCASSLTAYSNQPQHFGDGTRLSIL.